Listed below are T cell receptor beta chains from one sample, sequenced in a study of naive CD8 T cells in extremely preterm neonates. Profiling relied on immunoSEQ multiplex PCR, and the TCRdb table lists in-frame clones only, not all of them. Of 20,000 to 30,000 clones listed, approximately 88% were seen once; the top ten hold 0.93%. Sequencing used naive CD8+ T cells from cord blood. The source of these receptors is a boy who was born preterm. The CDR3 runs from the conserved cysteine through the conserved F or W. D genes are given only for firm matches. Not every row has a clone size; where given, it reads once, few, many or a size class.

D gene	V gene	J gene	CDR3 length	clone size	CDR3 DNA	CDR3 protein
.	TRBV4-1	TRBJ2-3	12	.	TGCGCCAGCAGCCGACAGGAAGATACGCAGTATTTT	CASSRQEDTQYF
.	TRBV19	TRBJ1-1	14	.	TGTGCCAGTAGTATAGAGGGGGCGAACACTGAAGCTTTCTTT	CASSIEGANTEAFF
.	TRBV29-1	TRBJ1-4	12	.	TGCAGCGTTTGGGACAATAATGAAAAACTGTTTTTT	CSVWDNNEKLFF
.	TRBV19	TRBJ1-1	11	.	TGTGCCAGTAGTATAGGGTCTGAAGCTTTCTTT	CASSIGSEAFF
.	TRBV27	TRBJ2-6	14	once	TGTGCCAGCAGTTTGGGGGCTGGGGCCAACGTCCTGACTTTC	CASSLGAGANVLTF
TRBD2	TRBV7-6	TRBJ2-1	15	.	TGTGCCAGCAGCTTAGCGAGACTAGCGGGGAATGAGCAGTTCTTC	CASSLARLAGNEQFF
TRBD1	TRBV6-5	TRBJ1-2	15	.	TGTGCCAGCAGTTACTGGATGACAGGGGTATATGGCTACACCTTC	CASSYWMTGVYGYTF
.	TRBV6-1	TRBJ1-6	15	.	TGTGCCAGCAGTGAAGCGGACACCTATAATTCACCCCTCCACTTT	CASSEADTYNSPLHF
.	TRBV27	TRBJ2-7	15	once	TGTGCCAGCAGTTTATCGCCGGACAGCGTCTACGAGCAGTACTTC	CASSLSPDSVYEQYF
.	TRBV12-5	TRBJ2-7	14	.	TGTGCTAGTGGTTTGGCCCGGGACTCCTACGAGCAGTACTTC	CASGLARDSYEQYF
.	TRBV19	TRBJ2-7	14	.	TGTGCCAGTAGTATAGCGGGGGCCTCCTACGAGCAGTACTTC	CASSIAGASYEQYF
.	TRBV11-2	TRBJ1-2	12	few	TGTGCCAGCAGCTTAGGGAACTATGGCTACACCTTC	CASSLGNYGYTF
.	TRBV7-9	TRBJ2-7	14	.	TGTGCCAGCAGCTTCTCGCCGACAGTCTACGAGCAGTACTTC	CASSFSPTVYEQYF
.	TRBV30	TRBJ2-7	13	.	TGTGCCTGGAGTGTACTCGGCTCCTACGAGCAGTACTTC	CAWSVLGSYEQYF
TRBD2	TRBV4-1	TRBJ2-7	14	.	TGCGCCAGCAGGGCTTGGGGGGGATCCTACGAGCAGTACTTC	CASRAWGGSYEQYF
.	TRBV10-3	TRBJ1-2	15	.	TGTGCCATCAGTGAGCGGAGACAGCTAGCTTATGGCTACACCTTC	CAISERRQLAYGYTF
.	TRBV6-5	TRBJ1-6	13	.	TGTGCCAGCAGTTACAGGGATAATTCACCCCTCCACTTT	CASSYRDNSPLHF
.	TRBV6-5	TRBJ1-5	14	.	TGTGCCAGCAGATCAATGGATGGCAATCAGCCCCAGCATTTT	CASRSMDGNQPQHF
TRBD1	TRBV19	TRBJ2-7	14	.	TGTGCCAGTAGTCCCGGGACAGGGGGCTACGAGCAGTACTTC	CASSPGTGGYEQYF